The rows below give T cell receptor beta chains drawn from one sample of a study of radiation and T cells in renal cell carcinoma. The repertoire was sequenced with immunoSEQ multiplex PCR; TCRdb's copy has only in-frame clones and lacks some. The table shows some 75,000 clones, with 82% occurring only once. The specimen comprised blood, sampled from a patient whose treatment included radiotherapy and nephrectomy. All receptors come from a man in his 60s with renal cell carcinoma. The CDR3 runs from the conserved cysteine through the conserved F or W. The D gene is left open where the match is weak. Not all rows give a size; the values are once, few, many and, for expanded clones, a class.

>.|TRBJ2-1|.|TRBV5-5
TGTGCCAGCAGCTTACGGCCTAGTTCGAACAATGAGCAGTTCTTC
CASSLRPSSNNEQFF
>.|TRBJ2-1|TRBD1|TRBV29-1
TGCAGCGTTCAAACAGGGGTACCCTACAATGAGCAGTTCTTC
CSVQTGVPYNEQFF
>.|TRBJ2-3|TRBD1|TRBV19
TGTGCCAGTAGTAGCCGGGACAGGGTAACAGATACGCAGTATTTT
CASSSRDRVTDTQYF
>.|TRBJ2-3|.|TRBV11-1
TGTGCCAGCAGCTTAGGCGGGAACACAGATACGCAGTATTTT
CASSLGGNTDTQYF
>few|TRBJ1-4|.|TRBV15
TGTGCCACCAGCAGAGGGGAAGGGTTGGAAAAACTGTTTTTT
CATSRGEGLEKLFF
>once|TRBJ2-2|TRBD1|TRBV5-5
TGTGCCAGCAGCTTGTCCCACTGGGACAGGGTCCCCGGGGAGCTGTTTTTT
CASSLSHWDRVPGELFF
>few|TRBJ1-1|.|TRBV7-9
TGTGCCAGCAGCTGGGAGTACACTGAAGCTTTCTTT
CASSWEYTEAFF
>few|TRBJ1-1|.|TRBV2
TGTGCCAGCAGTGAGTTATCGGATGTCACTGAAGCTTTCTTT
CASSELSDVTEAFF
>.|TRBJ2-7|.|TRBV7-9
TGTGCCAGCAGCTTAGTTCAGGGTGGGGACGAGCAGTACTTC
CASSLVQGGDEQYF
>.|TRBJ2-7|TRBD1|TRBV6-6
TGTGCCAGCGCCGGGACAGGGCACTACGAGCAGTACTTC
CASAGTGHYEQYF
>.|TRBJ2-3|.|TRBV27
TGTGCCAGCAGTAATACGGACGACACAGATACGCAGTATTTT
CASSNTDDTDTQYF
>.|TRBJ2-1|TRBD2|TRBV7-7
TGTGCCAGCAGCCTGAGACTAGCGGCCTACAATGAGCAGTTCTTC
CASSLRLAAYNEQFF
>.|TRBJ2-1|.|TRBV19
TGTGCCAGTGGGGATTGGAGCTCCTACAATGAGCAGTTCTTC
CASGDWSSYNEQFF
>.|TRBJ1-1|.|TRBV21-1
TGTGCCAGCAGCAAAGGGGGGACAGGAACCAATATACCTGAAGCTTTCTTT
CASSKGGTGTNIPEAFF
>.|TRBJ2-7|.|TRBV13
TGTGCCAGCAGCTTGGGCTACGAGCAGTACTTC
CASSLGYEQYF
>.|TRBJ2-2|TRBD1|TRBV7-9
TGTGCCAGCAGCGTATTACAGGGGGACACCGGGGAGCTGTTTTTT
CASSVLQGDTGELFF
>.|TRBJ1-2|TRBD1|TRBV28
TGTGCCAGCAGTTTTCCCCGGGGACAGAAGGGCTACACCTTC
CASSFPRGQKGYTF
>.|TRBJ2-4|.|TRBV5-1
TGCGCCAGCAGCTTGGTCGGGGGAACGCTAGCCAAAAACATTCAGTACTTC
CASSLVGGTLAKNIQYF
>.|TRBJ1-5|.|TRBV28
TGTGCCAGCAGTCGAGAGGGGAGGGTGGCCCAGCATTTT
CASSREGRVAQHF
>.|TRBJ2-2|.|TRBV7-9
TGTGCCAGCGGGAACACCGGGGAGCTGTTTTTT
CASGNTGELFF
>.|TRBJ2-2|TRBD2|TRBV11-2
TGTGCCAGCAGCAAACTCGGGGTAGCGGGAAACACCGGGGAGCTGTTTTTT
CASSKLGVAGNTGELFF
>.|TRBJ1-1|TRBD1|TRBV5-1
TGCGCCAGCAGCCCGGCGGGACAGACCGATTGGAGAGCGGCTGAAGCTTTCTTT
CASSPAGQTDWRAAEAFF
>.|TRBJ2-2|.|TRBV25-1
TGTGCCAGCAGTGAGGATTACAGGGCTCGGGGCACCGGGGAGCTGTTTTTT
CASSEDYRARGTGELFF
>.|TRBJ2-2|TRBD2|TRBV14
TGTGCCAGCAGCTTCGGACTAGCGGGGAACACCGGGGAGCTGTTTTTT
CASSFGLAGNTGELFF
>.|TRBJ2-3|.|TRBV6-5
TGTGCCAGCAGTCGATGGGGGGGCTCAGATACGCAGTATTTT
CASSRWGGSDTQYF
>.|TRBJ2-4|.|TRBV1
TGCACCAGCAGCCAAGATGCCACGCACCGGGTCGGGGCCAAAAACATTCAGTACTTC
CTSSQDATHRVGAKNIQYF
>once|TRBJ1-5|.|TRBV19
TGTGCCAGTAGTATAGTGGGTAGGATTAGCAATCAGCCCCAGCATTTT
CASSIVGRISNQPQHF
>.|TRBJ2-1|.|TRBV6-1
TGTGCCAGCAGTGAACAGAGTATCTCCTACAATGAGCAGTTCTTC
CASSEQSISYNEQFF
>.|TRBJ2-6|.|TRBV5-1
TGCGCCAGCAGCTTGATGGGGTCCGGGGCCAACGTCCTGACTTTC
CASSLMGSGANVLTF
>.|TRBJ1-1|.|TRBV5-5
TGTGCCAGCAGCTTGAGGAGGGGGTCTACTGAAGCTTTCTTT
CASSLRRGSTEAFF
>.|TRBJ2-3|.|TRBV18
TGTGCCAGCTCACAACATGGGGATACGCAGTATTTT
CASSQHGDTQYF
>.|TRBJ2-1|.|TRBV21-1
TGTGCCAGCAATCTAGCGGGGAGCTCGCCATCAAGCTCCTACAATGAGCAGTTCTTC
CASNLAGSSPSSSYNEQFF
>.|TRBJ2-2|.|TRBV4-2
TGTGCCAGCAGCAAAACCGGGGGATACACCGGGGAGCTGTTTTTT
CASSKTGGYTGELFF
>.|TRBJ2-3|TRBD2|TRBV30
TGTGCCTGGAGTTGGCTAGCGGGTAGCACAGATACGCAGTATTTT
CAWSWLAGSTDTQYF
>.|TRBJ2-7|TRBD2|TRBV5-6
TGTGCCAGCAGCTTTACTAGCGGGAGCTCCCTCCTCTACGAGCAGTACTTC
CASSFTSGSSLLYEQYF
>.|TRBJ1-1|TRBD1|TRBV6-1
TGTGCCAGCAGTGGAACGACAGGGTTGAGCTATGAAGCTTTCTTT
CASSGTTGLSYEAFF
>once|TRBJ1-1|TRBD1|TRBV10-3
TGTGCCATCAGGGAGCACCGGGACAGAGACACTGAAGCTTTCTTT
CAIREHRDRDTEAFF
>.|TRBJ2-7|.|TRBV9
TGTGCTACCCACGCTAAGCGGGAGCAGTACTTC
CATHAKREQYF
>.|TRBJ1-5|.|TRBV6-1
TGTGCCAGCAGTGCATCCGCGGGGGGGCCCCGCTATCAGCCCCAGCATTTT
CASSASAGGPRYQPQHF
>.|TRBJ2-5|.|TRBV28
TGTGCCAGCAGTTTATCGGGCCGGGGTACAGAGACCCAGTACTTC
CASSLSGRGTETQYF
>.|TRBJ2-3|.|TRBV7-8
TGTGCCAGCAGATCCAACAGGGAGAGTACGCAGTATTTT
CASRSNRESTQYF
>once|TRBJ1-4|.|TRBV6-6
TGTGCCAGCAGTTACAGATTCGGGGGAAATGAAAAACTGTTTTTT
CASSYRFGGNEKLFF